These 30 T cell receptor beta chains originate from one sample sequenced in a study of T cell clones after liver transplantation. Generated by immunoSEQ multiplex PCR, the TCRdb table keeps only in-frame clones and is missing some. The sample lists about 74,000 clones, 80% occurring once. The sequenced sample was CD4+ T cells from blood, obtained before liver transplant. These receptors all stem from a human donor who received a liver transplant.

CDR3 bases: TGTGCCAGCAGCTTGTCTCTGACAGAGACCCAGTACTTC. This encodes CASSLSLTETQYF. This sequence joins TRBV5-6 and TRBJ2-5, with D unclear. The CDR3 length is 13 residues. Germline CDR1 SGHDT, CDR2 YYEEEE. V was cut by 1 base and J by 4 bases, with 8 bases left in between.

V usage is TRBV5-6 and J usage is TRBJ2-3; D perhaps matches TRBD1 (6 bases). The V gene's germline CDR1 is SGHDT and CDR2 YYEEEE. Trimming cost V 0 bases and J 4 bases, with 9 bases left between them. The CDR3 covers 14 residues. CDR3 nucleotide sequence: TGTGCCAGCAGCTTGGGGGGGCCCCCAGATACGCAGTATTTT. Its translation: CASSLGGPPDTQYF. The full variable domain, completed using reference TRBV5-6 and TRBJ2-3, is DAGVTQSPTHLIKTRGQQVTLRCSPKSGHDTVSWYQQALGQGPQFIFQYYEEEERQRGNFPDRFSGHQFPNYSSELNVNALLLGDSALYLCASSLGGPPDTQYFGPGTRLTVL.

The gene calls are TRBV11-2 and TRBJ1-2; 7 bases map to TRBD1. The length of the CDR3 is 12 residues. Unmatched junction bases numbered 2, after V lost 2 bases and J lost 8 bases. Per the germline V gene, CDR1 is SGHAT and CDR2 is FQNNGV. The CDR3 region is CASSLPQGGYTF. CDR3 DNA sequence: TGTGCCAGCAGCTTACCACAGGGGGGCTACACCTTC.

The chain combines TRBV6-6 with TRBJ2-1; 9 bases map to TRBD2. Germline CDR1 is MNHNY and CDR2 is SVGAGI (reference sequence). Trimming at V came to 6 bases and at J to 8 bases, leaving 14 bases not matched to a gene. There are 16 residues in the CDR3. CDR3 DNA: TGTGCCAGCAGCCCTCCAGGAGCGGGAGGTGGCGATGAGCAGTTCTTC. This codes for CASSPPGAGGGDEQFF.

The chain links TRBV11-2 to TRBJ1-3; tentative D call: TRBD1 (6 bases). The germline CDR1 and CDR2 sequences are SGHAT and FQNNGV. Trimming left V 1 base short and J 2 bases short, with 6 bases between. This CDR3 is built from 14 residues. DNA of the CDR3: TGTGCCAGCAGCTTAGCAGGGGCTGGAAACACCATATATTTT. Protein product: CASSLAGAGNTIYF.

V usage is TRBV7-2 and J usage is TRBJ2-7; 7 nucleotides align to TRBD2. With V trimmed by 6 bases and J by 3 bases, 14 bases remained unmatched. This CDR3 has 16 residues. Germline lookup yields CDR1 SGHTA and CDR2 FQGNSA. The CDR3 nucleotides read TGTGCCAGCAGTAATAACCGGGACTACAATTACTACGAGCAGTACTTC. This encodes CASSNNRDYNYYEQYF.

V is TRBV2 and J is TRBJ2-3, with D perhaps assigned TRBD1 or TRBD2 (5 bases each). CDR3 length equals 12 residues. Per the germline V gene, CDR1 is SNHLY and CDR2 is FYNNEI. V lost 8 bases, J lost 2 bases, and 8 bases lay in between. The CDR3 loop reads CASGDLTDTQYF. The CDR3 DNA reads as TGTGCCAGCGGGGACCTCACAGATACGCAGTATTTT.

The chain recombines TRBV11-2 with TRBJ2-5; D unresolved. The CDR3 is 11 residues long. Germline V gene data show CDR1 as SGHAT and CDR2 as FQNNGV. With 3 bases removed from V and 1 base from J, the gap between germline ends came to 0 bases. The CDR3 sequence is CASSFQETQYF. CDR3 nucleotides: TGTGCCAGCAGCTTCCAAGAGACCCAGTACTTC.

This clone has just one count. V is TRBV7-8 and J is TRBJ2-7; D is unresolved. CDR1 is SGHVS, CDR2 FQNEAQ, per germline. The CDR3 length is 15 residues. The V end was cut by 2 bases, the J end by 0 bases, with 11 bases between. The CDR3 sequence is CASSLRRDRSYEQYF. The CDR3 nucleotides read TGTGCCAGCAGCTTAAGACGTGACCGCTCCTACGAGCAGTACTTC.

The chain uses TRBV7-9 and TRBJ1-5; no reliable D call. V dropped 5 bases and J dropped 0 bases, with 5 bases sitting between them. CDR3 length: 13 amino acids. Germline V lookup: CDR1 SEHNR, CDR2 FQNEAQ (reference sequence). The CDR3 DNA sequence: TGTGCCAGCAGCCAAAATAGCAATCAGCCCCAGCATTTT. Its protein is CASSQNSNQPQHF.

J is TRBJ1-5 and V is TRBV7-3; D remains ambiguous. Germline values: CDR1 SGHTA, CDR2 FQGTGA. CDR3 length: 13 residues. Trimming took off 5 bases at V and 5 bases at J, with 10 bases between the two ends. The CDR3 nucleotides are TGTGCCAGCAGCCGCGGAAGGGATCAGCCCCAGCATTTT. Amino acid sequence: CASSRGRDQPQHF. The variable domain in full, with the rest retrieved from reference TRBV7-3 and TRBJ1-5, is GAGVSQTPSNKVTEKGKYVELRCDPISGHTALYWYRQSLGQGPEFLIYFQGTGAADDSGLPNDRFFAVRPEGSVSTLKIQRTERGDSAVYLCASSRGRDQPQHFGDGTRLSIL.

The table lists this clone with a count of one. The CDR3 region is CASSPLPGGSTGANVLTF. CDR3 bases: TGTGCCAGCTCACCATTGCCAGGGGGCTCAACTGGGGCCAACGTCCTGACTTTC. The rearrangement links TRBV18 to TRBJ2-6, with TRBD1 matching over 8 bases. The CDR3 loop spans 18 amino acids. With 2 bases clipped from V and 2 bases from J, the junction kept 8 bases outside the gene matches. Germline-derived CDR1 and CDR2 are KGHSH and LQKENI.

This rearrangement joins TRBV2 to TRBJ2-5, with D possibly being TRBD2 (5 bases). V was pared by 5 bases and J by 2 bases, with 15 bases between. Germline loops: CDR1 SNHLY, CDR2 FYNNEI. The CDR3 spans 15 residues. For the CDR3, the DNA is TGTGCCAGCAGTCGACATTCCACGGGGCAAGAGACCCAGTACTTC. Translated, it gives CASSRHSTGQETQYF.

This sequence joins TRBV18 and TRBJ2-1, with D possibly matching TRBD1 (5 bases). The ends were cut back, 1 base at V and 4 bases at J, with 8 bases in the middle. From germline, CDR1 is KGHSH and CDR2 LQKENI. The CDR3 runs 14 residues. The CDR3 protein is CASSPRGLYNEQFF. The CDR3 coding sequence is TGTGCCAGCTCACCACGGGGCTTATACAATGAGCAGTTCTTC.

The V and J genes are TRBV7-9 and TRBJ2-7; tentatively, D is TRBD1 or TRBD2 (6 bases each). The germline V gene has CDR1 SEHNR and CDR2 FQNEAQ (reference sequence). This CDR3 region has 14 residues. V shed 5 bases and J shed 4 bases, with 15 bases lying between them. CDR3 loop: CASSHMTGGYEQYF. In DNA form, the CDR3 reads TGTGCCAGCAGCCATATGACAGGAGGGTACGAGCAGTACTTC.

This clone has a handful of counts. The chain uses TRBV5-4 and TRBJ2-5; 7 bases map to TRBD1. V dropped 2 bases and J dropped 4; count of bases not matched to a gene: 8. The CDR3 runs to 15 residues. Germline V lookup: CDR1 SGHNT, CDR2 YYREEE (reference sequence). The CDR3 loop reads CASSFKGAVGETQYF. For the CDR3, the DNA is TGTGCCAGCAGCTTCAAGGGGGCTGTTGGAGAGACCCAGTACTTC.

The chain has TRBV5-4 and TRBJ2-3, with TRBD2 as a possible D gene (6 bases). Germline CDR1 reads SGHNT; CDR2 reads YYREEE (reference sequence). The length of the CDR3 is 16 residues. Trimming shortened V by 4 bases and J by 0 bases, and 15 bases separated the two germline ends. In DNA, the CDR3 is TGTGCCAGCAGCGTAAGGCGGGAACCTAGCACAGATACGCAGTATTTT. Encoded protein: CASSVRREPSTDTQYF.

This chain links TRBV2 with TRBJ2-3, with TRBD1 identical over 8 bases. This CDR3 contains 15 residues. V dropped 4 bases and J dropped 4; count of bases not matched to a gene: 7. CDR1 and CDR2 from the germline V gene are SNHLY and FYNNEI. CDR3 amino acids: CASSVQGVLPDTQYF. Written as DNA, the CDR3 is TGTGCCAGCAGTGTACAGGGGGTGCTTCCAGATACGCAGTATTTT.

This chain joins TRBV25-1 and TRBJ1-5; 7 nucleotides agree with TRBD1. This CDR3 has 16 residues. The V and J ends lost 0 bases and 6 bases, in that order; junction bases with no gene match: 8. The germline V gene has CDR1 MGHDK and CDR2 SYGVNS. The CDR3 reads CASSEYRGTVGQPQHF. In DNA form, the CDR3 reads TGTGCCAGCAGTGAATATAGAGGGACAGTTGGTCAGCCCCAGCATTTT.

This chain's CDR3 is CASSPQQGPTEAFF. The CDR3 DNA is TGTGCCAGCAGCCCACAACAGGGTCCCACTGAAGCTTTCTTT. The V and J genes are TRBV7-2 and TRBJ1-1, with a tentative D call TRBD1 (6 bases). This CDR3 is built from 14 residues. Trimming removed 5 bases at V and 4 bases at J, with 14 bases between. Germline V gene lookup returns CDR1 SGHTA and CDR2 FQGNSA.

The chain is built from TRBV5-1 and TRBJ1-1; 7 nucleotides line up with TRBD1. From germline, CDR1 is SGHRS and CDR2 YFSETQ. CDR3 length: 14 residues. After removal of 0 bases from V and 5 bases from J, the junction contained 4 bases not matched to a gene. The CDR3 here is CASSLVQGKTEAFF. DNA of the CDR3: TGCGCCAGCAGCTTGGTACAGGGGAAGACTGAAGCTTTCTTT.

The J gene is TRBJ1-1, the V gene TRBV28, with D possibly TRBD1 on 5 matching bases. Trimming shortened V by 5 bases and J by 8 bases, and 9 bases separated the two germline ends. The CDR3 is made up of 11 amino acids. The V gene's germline CDR1 is MDHEN and CDR2 SYDVKM. In DNA, the CDR3 is TGTGCCAGCAGTACATCAGGGGAAGCTTTCTTT. It is translated as CASSTSGEAFF.

This chain joins TRBV19 and TRBJ1-2, with 9 bases lining up with TRBD1. CDR3 length equals 14 residues. Germline V gives CDR1 LNHDA, CDR2 SQIVND (reference sequence). Trimming cost V 5 bases and J 6 bases; bases outside gene matches: 7. CDR3 protein: CASSGTGGSNGYTF. The CDR3 DNA is TGTGCCAGTAGTGGTACAGGGGGCAGTAATGGCTACACCTTC.

The chain is built from TRBV11-2 and TRBJ2-1, with D unresolved. V lost 1 base, J lost 9 bases, and 7 bases lay in between. In germline, CDR1 is SGHAT, CDR2 FQNNGV. This CDR3 region has 12 residues. The CDR3 sequence is CASSLVGGEQFF. The CDR3 DNA is TGTGCCAGCAGCTTAGTTGGTGGTGAGCAGTTCTTC.

The chain carries TRBV7-9 and TRBJ2-1; D may be TRBD2 (6 bases). The germline V gene encodes CDR1 SEHNR and CDR2 FQNEAQ (reference sequence). Deletions cut 2 bases from V and 7 bases from J, with 18 bases between. CDR3 length: 16 residues. In DNA form, the CDR3 reads TGTGCCAGCAGCTTAAACTATGGCGGGACCTCTAATGAGCAGTTCTTC. Residues: CASSLNYGGTSNEQFF.

CDR3 in amino acids: CASSSARTQEAFF. As DNA, the CDR3 is TGCGCCAGCAGCTCCGCCCGGACCCAAGAAGCTTTCTTT. The chain links TRBV4-1 to TRBJ1-1, with D unresolved. The CDR3 is 13 amino acids. With 5 bases removed from V and 8 bases from J, the gap between germline ends came to 15 bases. Germline V lookup: CDR1 MGHRA, CDR2 YSYEKL.

V gene TRBV9 combines with J gene TRBJ2-1; D gene ambiguous. CDR3 length: 15 amino acids. Trimming stripped 3 bases from V and 3 bases from J, with 13 bases between. In germline, CDR1 is SGDLS, CDR2 YYNGEE. CDR3 nucleotide sequence: TGTGCCAGCAGCGAGACCCCGTGGGACTACAATGAGCAGTTCTTC. This encodes CASSETPWDYNEQFF.

The rearrangement joins TRBV5-4 to TRBJ2-1; 7 bases match TRBD2. The V gene's germline CDR1 is SGHNT and CDR2 YYREEE (reference sequence). The CDR3 runs 16 residues. J was trimmed by 4 bases and V by 0 bases; bases with no gene match: 7. CDR3: CASSLAASGLYNEQFF. The DNA of the CDR3 is TGTGCCAGCAGCTTGGCGGCTAGCGGACTATACAATGAGCAGTTCTTC.

This clone was detected only once. The gene calls are TRBV19 and TRBJ1-1, with 8 bases matching TRBD1. Trimming at V came to 5 bases and at J to 5 bases, leaving 7 bases not matched to a gene. CDR1 is LNHDA, CDR2 SQIVND, per germline (reference sequence). The CDR3 is 14 residues long. The CDR3 DNA sequence: TGTGCCAGTAGTCCGAACAGGGGGGGGACTGAAGCTTTCTTT. It encodes CASSPNRGGTEAFF.

The chain joins TRBV11-2 to TRBJ2-5, with 11 bases fitting TRBD1. The germline gives CDR1 SGHAT, CDR2 FQNNGV. The V gene end was trimmed by 5 bases and the J gene end by 5 bases; junction bases not matched to a gene: 4. The CDR3 is made up of 14 amino acids. This CDR3 reads CASSPGTGGETQYF. The CDR3 DNA reads as TGTGCCAGCAGCCCGGGGACAGGGGGGGAGACCCAGTACTTC.